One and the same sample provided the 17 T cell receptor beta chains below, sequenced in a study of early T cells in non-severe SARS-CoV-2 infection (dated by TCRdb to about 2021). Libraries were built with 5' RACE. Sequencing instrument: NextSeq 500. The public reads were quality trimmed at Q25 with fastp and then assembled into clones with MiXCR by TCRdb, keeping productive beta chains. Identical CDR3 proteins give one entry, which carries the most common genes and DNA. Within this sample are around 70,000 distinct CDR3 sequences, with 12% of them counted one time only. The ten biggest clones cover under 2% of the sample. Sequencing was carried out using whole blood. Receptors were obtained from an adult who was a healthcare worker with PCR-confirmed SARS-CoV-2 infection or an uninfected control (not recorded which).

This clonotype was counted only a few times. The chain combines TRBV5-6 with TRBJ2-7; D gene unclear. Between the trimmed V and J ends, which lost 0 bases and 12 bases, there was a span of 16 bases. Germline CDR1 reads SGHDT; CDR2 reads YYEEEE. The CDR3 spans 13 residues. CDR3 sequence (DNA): TGTGCCAGCAGCTTGGGGGCCTTTAAAGAGGCGTACTTC. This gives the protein CASSLGAFKEAYF. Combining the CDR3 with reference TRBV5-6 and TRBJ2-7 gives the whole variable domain DAGVTQSPTHLIKTRGQQVTLRCSPKSGHDTVSWYQQALGQGPQFIFQYYEEEERQRGNFPDRFSGHQFPNYSSELNVNALLLGDSALYLCASSLGAFKEAYFGPGTRLTVT.

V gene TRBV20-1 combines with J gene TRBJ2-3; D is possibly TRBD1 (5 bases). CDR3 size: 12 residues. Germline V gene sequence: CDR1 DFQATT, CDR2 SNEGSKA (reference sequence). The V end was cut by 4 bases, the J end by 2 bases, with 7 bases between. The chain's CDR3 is CSATTVTDTQYF. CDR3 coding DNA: TGCAGTGCTACGACAGTCACAGATACGCAGTATTTT.

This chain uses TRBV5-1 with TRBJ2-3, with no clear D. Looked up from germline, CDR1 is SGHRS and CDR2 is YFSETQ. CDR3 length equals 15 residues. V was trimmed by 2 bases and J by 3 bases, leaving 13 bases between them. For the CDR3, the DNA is TGCGCCAGCAGCTTAGTACCGGGCCGAACAGATACGCAGTATTTT. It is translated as CASSLVPGRTDTQYF.

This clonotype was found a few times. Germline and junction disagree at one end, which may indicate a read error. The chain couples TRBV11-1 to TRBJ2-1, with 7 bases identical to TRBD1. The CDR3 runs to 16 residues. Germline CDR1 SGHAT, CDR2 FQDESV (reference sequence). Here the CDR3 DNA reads TGTGCTAGCAGCTTAGGGGACAGACCCTCCTACAATGAGCAGTTCTTC. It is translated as CASSLGDRPSYNEQFF.

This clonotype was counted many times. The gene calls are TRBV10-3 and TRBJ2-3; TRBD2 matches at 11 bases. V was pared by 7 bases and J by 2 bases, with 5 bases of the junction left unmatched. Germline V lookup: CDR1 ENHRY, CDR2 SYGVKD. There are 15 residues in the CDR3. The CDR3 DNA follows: TGTGCCATCACCAAGACTAGCGGGGACACAGATACGCAGTATTTT. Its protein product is CAITKTSGDTDTQYF.

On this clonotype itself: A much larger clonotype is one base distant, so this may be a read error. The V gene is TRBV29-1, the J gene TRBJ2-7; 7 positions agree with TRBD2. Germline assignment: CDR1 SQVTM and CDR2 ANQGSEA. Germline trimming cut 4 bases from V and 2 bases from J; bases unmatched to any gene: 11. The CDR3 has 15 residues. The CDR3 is CSVGDQAGVTYEQYF. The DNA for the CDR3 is TGCAGCGTTGGAGATCAGGCGGGGGTAACCTACGAGCAGTACTTC.

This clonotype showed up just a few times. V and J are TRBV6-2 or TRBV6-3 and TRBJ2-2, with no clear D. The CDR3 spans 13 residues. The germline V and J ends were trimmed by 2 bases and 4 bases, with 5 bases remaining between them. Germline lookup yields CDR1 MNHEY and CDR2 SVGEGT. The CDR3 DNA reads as TGTGCCAGCAGTTACAGCGTCACCGGGGAGCTGTTTTTT. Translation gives CASSYSVTGELFF.

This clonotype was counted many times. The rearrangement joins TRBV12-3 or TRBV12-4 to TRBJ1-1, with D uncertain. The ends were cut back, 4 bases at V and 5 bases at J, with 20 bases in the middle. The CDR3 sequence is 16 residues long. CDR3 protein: CASSSLGRVAKTEAFF. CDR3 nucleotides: TGTGCCAGCAGTTCCCTGGGCCGGGTTGCGAAAACTGAAGCTTTCTTT.

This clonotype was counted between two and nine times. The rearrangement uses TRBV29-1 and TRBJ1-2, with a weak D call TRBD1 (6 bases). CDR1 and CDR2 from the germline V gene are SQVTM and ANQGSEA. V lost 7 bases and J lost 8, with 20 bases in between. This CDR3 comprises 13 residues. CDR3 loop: CSAFHRDTGGYTF. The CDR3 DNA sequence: TGCAGCGCCTTCCACCGGGACACGGGCGGCTACACCTTC.

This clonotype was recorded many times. The CDR3 sequence is CASSQDLEETQYF. The CDR3, as DNA: TGTGCCAGCTCACAAGACCTAGAAGAGACCCAGTACTTC. The chain recombines TRBV18 with TRBJ2-5; D unclear. The CDR3 consists of 13 residues. Germline values: CDR1 KGHSH, CDR2 LQKENI. Deletions cut 4 bases from V and 3 bases from J, with 9 bases between.

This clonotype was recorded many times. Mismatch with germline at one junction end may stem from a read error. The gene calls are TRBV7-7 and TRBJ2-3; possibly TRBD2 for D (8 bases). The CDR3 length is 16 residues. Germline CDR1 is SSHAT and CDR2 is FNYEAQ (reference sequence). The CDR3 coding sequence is TGTGCTAGCAGCCCAGGGGGACTAGGGGCCACAGATACGCAGTATTTT. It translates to CASSPGGLGATDTQYF. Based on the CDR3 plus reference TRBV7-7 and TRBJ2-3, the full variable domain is GAGVSQSPRYKVTKRGQDVTLRCDPISSHATLYWYQQALGQGPEFLTYFNYEAQPDKSGLPSDRFSAERPEGSISTLTIQRTEQRDSAMYRCASSPGGLGATDTQYFGPGTRLTVL.

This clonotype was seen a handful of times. CDR3 loop: CASSYGYNEQFF. CDR3 DNA sequence: TGTGCCAGCAGTTACGGTTACAATGAGCAGTTCTTC. This chain joins TRBV6-2 or TRBV6-3 and TRBJ2-1; the D is unclear. Germline CDR1 and CDR2: MNHEY and SVGEGT. The CDR3 is made up of 12 amino acids. V was trimmed by 2 bases and J by 4 bases, leaving 3 bases between them.

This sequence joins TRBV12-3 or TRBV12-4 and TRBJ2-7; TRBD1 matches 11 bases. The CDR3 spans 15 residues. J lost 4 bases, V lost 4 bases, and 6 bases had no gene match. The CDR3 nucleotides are TGTGCCAGCAGTTCCCGGGACAGGGGGAGATACGAGCAGTACTTC. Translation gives CASSSRDRGRYEQYF.

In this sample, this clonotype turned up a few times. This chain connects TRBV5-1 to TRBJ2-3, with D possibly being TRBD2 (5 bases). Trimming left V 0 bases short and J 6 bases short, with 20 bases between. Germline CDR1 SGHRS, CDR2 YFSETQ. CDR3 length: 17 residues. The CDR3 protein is CASSLAGVGSGLDTQYF. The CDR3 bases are TGCGCCAGCAGCTTGGCCGGGGTCGGATCCGGTCTCGATACGCAGTATTTT. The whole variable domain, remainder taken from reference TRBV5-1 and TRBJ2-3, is KAGVTQTPRYLIKTRGQQVTLSCSPISGHRSVSWYQQTPGQGLQFLFEYFSETQRNKGNFPGRFSGRQFSNSRSEMNVSTLELGDSALYLCASSLAGVGSGLDTQYFGPGTRLTVL.

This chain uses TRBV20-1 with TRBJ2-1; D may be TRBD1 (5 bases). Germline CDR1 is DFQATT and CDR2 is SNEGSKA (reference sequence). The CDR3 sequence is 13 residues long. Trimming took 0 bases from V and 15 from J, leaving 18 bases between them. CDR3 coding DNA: TGCAGTGCTAGAGATATCGGATTCAGGGAAGCGTTCTTC. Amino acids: CSARDIGFREAFF.

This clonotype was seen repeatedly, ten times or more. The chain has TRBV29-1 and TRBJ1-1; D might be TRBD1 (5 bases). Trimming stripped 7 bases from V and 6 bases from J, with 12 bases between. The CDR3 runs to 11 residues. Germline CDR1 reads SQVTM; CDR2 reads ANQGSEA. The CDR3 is CSAGEGPEAFF. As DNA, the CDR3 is TGCAGCGCTGGGGAGGGACCTGAAGCTTTCTTT.

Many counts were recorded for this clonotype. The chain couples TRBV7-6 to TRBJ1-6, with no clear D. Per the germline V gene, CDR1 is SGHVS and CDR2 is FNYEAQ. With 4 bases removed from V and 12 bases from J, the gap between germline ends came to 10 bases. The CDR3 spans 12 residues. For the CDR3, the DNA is TGTGCCAGCAGCTCGGTTGGAGGACCCCTCCACTTT. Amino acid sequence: CASSSVGGPLHF.